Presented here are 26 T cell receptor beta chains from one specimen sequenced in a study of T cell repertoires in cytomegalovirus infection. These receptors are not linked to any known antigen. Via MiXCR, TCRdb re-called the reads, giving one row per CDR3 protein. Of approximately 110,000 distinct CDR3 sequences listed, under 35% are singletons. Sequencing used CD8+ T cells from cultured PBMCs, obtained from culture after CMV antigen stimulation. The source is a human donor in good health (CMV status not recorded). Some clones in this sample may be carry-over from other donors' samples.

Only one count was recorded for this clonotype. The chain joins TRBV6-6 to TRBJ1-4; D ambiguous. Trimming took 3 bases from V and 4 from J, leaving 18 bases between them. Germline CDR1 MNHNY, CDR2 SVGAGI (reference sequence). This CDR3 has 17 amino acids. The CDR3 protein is CASSYFLYERDNEKLFF. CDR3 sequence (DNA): TGTGCCAGCAGTTATTTTTTGTACGAAAGGGATAATGAAAAACTGTTTTTT.

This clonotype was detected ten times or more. The CDR3: CASSLELAGGSYEQYF. The CDR3 DNA sequence: TGTGCCAGCAGCTTAGAACTAGCGGGGGGATCCTACGAGCAGTACTTC. The V call is TRBV7-2, the J call TRBJ2-7; 12 bases map to TRBD2. There are 16 residues in the CDR3. Trimming at V came to 1 base and at J to 1 base, leaving 2 bases not matched to a gene. CDR1 is SGHTA and CDR2 is FQGNSA in the germline V gene.

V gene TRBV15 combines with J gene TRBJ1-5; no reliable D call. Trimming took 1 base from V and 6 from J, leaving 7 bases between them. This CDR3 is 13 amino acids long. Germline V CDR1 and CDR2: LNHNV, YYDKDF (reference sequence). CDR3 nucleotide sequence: TGTGCCACCAGCAGAGTCGCGGGTCAGCCCCAGCATTTT. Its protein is CATSRVAGQPQHF. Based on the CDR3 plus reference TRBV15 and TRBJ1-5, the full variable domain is DAMVIQNPRYQVTQFGKPVTLSCSQTLNHNVMYWYQQKSSQAPKLLFHYYDKDFNNEADTPDNFQSRRPNTSFCFLDIRSPGLGDTAMYLCATSRVAGQPQHFGDGTRLSIL.

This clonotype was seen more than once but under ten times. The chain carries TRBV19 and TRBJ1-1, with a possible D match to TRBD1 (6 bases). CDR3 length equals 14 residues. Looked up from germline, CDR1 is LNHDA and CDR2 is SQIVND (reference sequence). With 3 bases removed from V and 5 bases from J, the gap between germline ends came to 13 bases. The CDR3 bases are TGTGCCAGTAGTATTACAGGGTCGAGAACTGAAGCTTTCTTT. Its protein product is CASSITGSRTEAFF.

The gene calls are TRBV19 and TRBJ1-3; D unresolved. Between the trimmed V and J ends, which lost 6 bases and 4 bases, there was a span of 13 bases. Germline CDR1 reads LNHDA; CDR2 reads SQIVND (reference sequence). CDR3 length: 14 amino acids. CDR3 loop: CASSPVLSGNTIYF. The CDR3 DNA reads TGTGCCAGTAGCCCGGTCTTGTCAGGAAACACCATATATTTT.

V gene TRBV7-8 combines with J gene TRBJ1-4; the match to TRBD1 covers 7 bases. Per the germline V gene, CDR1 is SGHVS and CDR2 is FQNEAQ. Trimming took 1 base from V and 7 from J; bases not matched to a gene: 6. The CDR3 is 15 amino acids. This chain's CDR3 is CASSLETGSLEKLFF. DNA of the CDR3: TGTGCCAGCAGCTTAGAGACAGGGAGCCTTGAAAAACTGTTTTTT. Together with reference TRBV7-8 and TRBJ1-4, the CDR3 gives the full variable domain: GAGVSQSPRYKVAKRGQDVALRCDPISGHVSLFWYQQALGQGPEFLTYFQNEAQLDKSGLPSDRFFAERPEGSVSTLKIQRTQQEDSAVYLCASSLETGSLEKLFFGSGTQLSVL.

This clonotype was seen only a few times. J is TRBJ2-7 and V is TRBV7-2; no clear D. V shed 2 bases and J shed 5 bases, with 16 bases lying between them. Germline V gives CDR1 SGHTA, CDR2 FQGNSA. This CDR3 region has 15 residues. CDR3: CASSLSSVGADEQYF. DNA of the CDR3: TGTGCCAGCAGCTTATCGTCTGTGGGTGCGGACGAGCAGTACTTC.

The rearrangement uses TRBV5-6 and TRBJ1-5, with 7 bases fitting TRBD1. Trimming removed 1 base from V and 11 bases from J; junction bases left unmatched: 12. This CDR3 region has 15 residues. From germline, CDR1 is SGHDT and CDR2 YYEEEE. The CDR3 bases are TGTGCCAGCAGCTTGTTGACAGGGCCCCTTTCGGCCCAGCATTTT. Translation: CASSLLTGPLSAQHF. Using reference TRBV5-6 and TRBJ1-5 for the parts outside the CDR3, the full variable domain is DAGVTQSPTHLIKTRGQQVTLRCSPKSGHDTVSWYQQALGQGPQFIFQYYEEEERQRGNFPDRFSGHQFPNYSSELNVNALLLGDSALYLCASSLLTGPLSAQHFGDGTRLSIL.

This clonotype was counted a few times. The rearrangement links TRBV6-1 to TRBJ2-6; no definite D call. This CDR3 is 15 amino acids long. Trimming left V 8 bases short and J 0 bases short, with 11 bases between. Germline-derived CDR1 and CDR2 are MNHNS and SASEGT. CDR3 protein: CASQEEVSGANVLTF. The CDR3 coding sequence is TGTGCCAGCCAAGAAGAGGTCTCTGGGGCCAACGTCCTGACTTTC.

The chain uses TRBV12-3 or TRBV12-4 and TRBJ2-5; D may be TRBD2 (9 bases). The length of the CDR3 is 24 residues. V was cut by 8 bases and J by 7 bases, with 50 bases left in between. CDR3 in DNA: TGTGCCAGCGGGTTTCAATCGTGGCAGTCTGGTCGCCAGGGGGCCCAGCGGGGGGACCCGACCCAGTACTTC. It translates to CASGFQSWQSGRQGAQRGDPTQYF.

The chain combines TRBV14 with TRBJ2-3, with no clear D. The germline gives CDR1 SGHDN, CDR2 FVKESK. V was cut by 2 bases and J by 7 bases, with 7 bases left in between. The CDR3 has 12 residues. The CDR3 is CASSQSTHTQYF. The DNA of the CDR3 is TGTGCCAGCAGCCAAAGTACGCATACGCAGTATTTT.

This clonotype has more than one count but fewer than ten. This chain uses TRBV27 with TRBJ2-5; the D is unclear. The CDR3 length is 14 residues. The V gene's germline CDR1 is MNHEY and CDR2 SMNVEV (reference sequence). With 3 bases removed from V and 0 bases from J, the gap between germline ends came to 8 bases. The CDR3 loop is CASSFTPDQETQYF. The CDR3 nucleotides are TGTGCCAGCAGTTTCACTCCCGACCAAGAGACCCAGTACTTC.

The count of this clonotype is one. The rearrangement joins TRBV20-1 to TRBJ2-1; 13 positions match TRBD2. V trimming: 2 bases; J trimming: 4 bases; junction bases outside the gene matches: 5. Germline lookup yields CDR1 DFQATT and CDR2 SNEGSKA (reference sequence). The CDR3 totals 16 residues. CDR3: CSARLGLAGIYNEQFF. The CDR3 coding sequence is TGCAGTGCTAGATTGGGACTAGCGGGGATTTACAATGAGCAGTTCTTC.

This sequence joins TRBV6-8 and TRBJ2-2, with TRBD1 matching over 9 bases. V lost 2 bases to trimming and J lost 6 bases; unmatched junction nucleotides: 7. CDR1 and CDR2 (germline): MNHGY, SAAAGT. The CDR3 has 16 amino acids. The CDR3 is CASSYGGQGWSGELFF. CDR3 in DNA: TGTGCCAGCAGTTACGGCGGACAGGGGTGGTCCGGGGAGCTGTTTTTT.

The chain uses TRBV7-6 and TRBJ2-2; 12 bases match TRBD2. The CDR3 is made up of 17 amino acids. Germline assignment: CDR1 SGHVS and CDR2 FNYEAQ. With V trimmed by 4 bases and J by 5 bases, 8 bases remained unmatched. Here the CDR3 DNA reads TGTGCCAGCAGCTACAAGGGACTAGCGGGTGGTACCGGGGAGCTGTTTTTT. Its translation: CASSYKGLAGGTGELFF.

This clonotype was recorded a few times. This CDR3 is CASSGTEATYGYTF. Here the CDR3 DNA reads TGTGCCAGCAGCGGGACAGAAGCTACCTATGGCTACACCTTC. This chain uses TRBV9 with TRBJ1-2, with D tentatively TRBD1 (6 bases). The germline gives CDR1 SGDLS, CDR2 YYNGEE. There are 14 residues in the CDR3. Trimming took off 3 bases at V and 4 bases at J, with 13 bases between the two ends.

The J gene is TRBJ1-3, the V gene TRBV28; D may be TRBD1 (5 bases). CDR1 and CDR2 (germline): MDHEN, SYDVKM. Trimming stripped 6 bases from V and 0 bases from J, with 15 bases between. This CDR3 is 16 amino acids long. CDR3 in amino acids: CASSPRDHYSGNTIYF. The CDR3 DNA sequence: TGTGCCAGCAGCCCCCGGGACCATTACTCTGGAAACACCATATATTTT.

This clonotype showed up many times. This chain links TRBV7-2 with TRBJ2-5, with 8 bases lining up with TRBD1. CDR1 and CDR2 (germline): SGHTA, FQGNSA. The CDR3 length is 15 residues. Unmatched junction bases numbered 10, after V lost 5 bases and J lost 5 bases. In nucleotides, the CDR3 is TGTGCCAGCAGCCTCGGGACAGGTTGGAGGGAGACCCAGTACTTC. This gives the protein CASSLGTGWRETQYF.

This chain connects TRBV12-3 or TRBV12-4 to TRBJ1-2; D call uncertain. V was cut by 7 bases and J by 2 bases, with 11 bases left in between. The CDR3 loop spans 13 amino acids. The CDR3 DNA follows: TGTGCCAGCACCCTCGCGGGGAACTATGGCTACACCTTC. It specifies CASTLAGNYGYTF.

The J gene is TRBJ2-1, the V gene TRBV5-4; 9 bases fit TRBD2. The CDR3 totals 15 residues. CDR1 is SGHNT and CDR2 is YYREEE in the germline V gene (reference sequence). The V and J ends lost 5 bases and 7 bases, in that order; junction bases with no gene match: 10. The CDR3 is CASSSSGTSRNEQFF. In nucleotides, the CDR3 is TGTGCCAGCAGTTCCTCCGGGACTAGCAGAAATGAGCAGTTCTTC.

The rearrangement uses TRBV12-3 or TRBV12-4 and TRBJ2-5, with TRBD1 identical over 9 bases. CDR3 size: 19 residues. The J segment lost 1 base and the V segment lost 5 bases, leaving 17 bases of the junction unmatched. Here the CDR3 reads CASSPPWTGAYPFQETQYF. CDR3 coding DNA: TGTGCCAGCAGTCCCCCTTGGACAGGGGCTTACCCTTTCCAAGAGACCCAGTACTTC.

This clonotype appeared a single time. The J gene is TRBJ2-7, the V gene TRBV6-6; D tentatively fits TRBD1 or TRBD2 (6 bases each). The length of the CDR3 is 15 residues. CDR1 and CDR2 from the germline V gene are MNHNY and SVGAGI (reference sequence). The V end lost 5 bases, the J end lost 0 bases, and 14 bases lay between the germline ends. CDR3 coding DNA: TGTGCCAGCAGTCCCAAAGGGGGGTACTCCTACGAGCAGTACTTC. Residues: CASSPKGGYSYEQYF.

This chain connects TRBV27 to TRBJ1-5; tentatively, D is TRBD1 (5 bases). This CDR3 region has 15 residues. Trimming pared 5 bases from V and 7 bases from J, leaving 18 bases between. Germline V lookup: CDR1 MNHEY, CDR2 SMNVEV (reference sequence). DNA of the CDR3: TGTGCCAGCAGTCCCTCCTGGGGGGTCAGGCAGCCCCAGCATTTT. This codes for CASSPSWGVRQPQHF.

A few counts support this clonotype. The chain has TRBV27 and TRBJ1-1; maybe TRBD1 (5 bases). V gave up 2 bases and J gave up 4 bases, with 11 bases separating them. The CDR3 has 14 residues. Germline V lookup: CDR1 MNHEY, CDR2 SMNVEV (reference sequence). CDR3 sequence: CASSLTGGPTEAFF. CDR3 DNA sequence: TGTGCCAGCAGTTTAACTGGGGGACCCACTGAAGCTTTCTTT.

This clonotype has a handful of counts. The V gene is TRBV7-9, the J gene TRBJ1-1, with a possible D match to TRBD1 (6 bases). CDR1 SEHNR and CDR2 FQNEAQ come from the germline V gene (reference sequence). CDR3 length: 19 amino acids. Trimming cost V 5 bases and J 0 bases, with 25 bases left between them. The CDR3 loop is CASSRSLRDTKFMNTEAFF. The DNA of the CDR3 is TGTGCCAGCAGCCGTTCGCTACGGGACACAAAATTCATGAACACTGAAGCTTTCTTT.

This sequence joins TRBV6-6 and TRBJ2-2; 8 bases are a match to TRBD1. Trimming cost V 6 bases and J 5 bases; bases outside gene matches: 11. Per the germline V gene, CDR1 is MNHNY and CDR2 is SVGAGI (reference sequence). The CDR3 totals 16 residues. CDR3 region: CASRDPKTGETGELFF. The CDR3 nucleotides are TGTGCCAGCAGGGACCCGAAGACAGGGGAGACCGGGGAGCTGTTTTTT.